The clone carrying this T cell receptor beta chain was seen ten or more times. Its antigen is not known. TCRdb processed the 5' RACE reads anew with MiXCR; each CDR3 protein has one entry. This table has approximately 150,000 distinct CDR3 sequences, under 4.5% appearing once. Germline V gene data show CDR1 as SQVTM and CDR2 as ANQGSEA. The J segment lost 9 bases and the V segment lost 6 bases, leaving 14 bases of the junction unmatched. CDR3 length equals 13 residues. These data come from a study of identical twins. Points from the study as a whole: Models underestimated how often monozygotic twins shared out-of-frame TCR alpha.

The sample consisted of memory T cells sorted from blood. This chain links TRBV29-1 with TRBJ2-7; TRBD1 aligns across 7 bases. This sequence originates from a young man in good health. In nucleotides, the CDR3 is TGCAGCGTAGAGGACAGGCGGCTTGTGGGGCAGTACTTC. Amino acids: CSVEDRRLVGQYF.